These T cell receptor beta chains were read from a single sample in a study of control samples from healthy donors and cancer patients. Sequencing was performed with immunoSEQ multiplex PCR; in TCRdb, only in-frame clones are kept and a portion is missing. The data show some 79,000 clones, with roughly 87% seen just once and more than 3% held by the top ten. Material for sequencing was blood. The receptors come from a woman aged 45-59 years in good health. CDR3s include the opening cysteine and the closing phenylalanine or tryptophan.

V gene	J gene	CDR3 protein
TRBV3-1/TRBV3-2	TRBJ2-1	CASSDRGEQFF
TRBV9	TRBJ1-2	CASSVATGGSGNYGYTF
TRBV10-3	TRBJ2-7	CAISELIQKEIYEQYF
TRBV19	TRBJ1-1	CASSTAFIVGAFF
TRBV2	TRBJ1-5	CASNQGSPGNQPQHF
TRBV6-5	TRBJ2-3	CASSKLAGSTDTQYF
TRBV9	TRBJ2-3	CASSVRTQDTQYF
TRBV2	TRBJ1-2	CASSAMGTYGYTF
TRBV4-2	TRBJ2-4	CASSQEVTSRTNIQYF
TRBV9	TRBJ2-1	CASSPYPGLAGGPVRDEQFF
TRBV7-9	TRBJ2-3	CASSLSRRTDTQYF
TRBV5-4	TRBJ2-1	CASSGASGEFNNEQFF
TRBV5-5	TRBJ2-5	CASSPIPGPKETQYF
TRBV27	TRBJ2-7	CASSLLEGADEQYF
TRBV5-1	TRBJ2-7	CASSPRLGNYEQYF
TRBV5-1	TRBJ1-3	CASSLGQGNTIYF
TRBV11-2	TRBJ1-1	CASSLDPRGGTEAFF
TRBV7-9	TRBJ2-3	CASSPGRRTDTQYF
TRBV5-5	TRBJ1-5	CASSLDTSGQPQHF
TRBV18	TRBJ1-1	CASSPNYGAEAFF
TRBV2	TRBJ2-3	CASAGADRDTQYF
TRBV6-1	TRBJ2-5	CASSGAGGGETQYF
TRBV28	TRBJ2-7	CASHRAPDYEQYF
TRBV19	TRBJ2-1	CAGLERGGIHEQFF
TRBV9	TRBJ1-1	CASSLGSNMNTEAFF
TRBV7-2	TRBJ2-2	CASSPQTSRGGELFF
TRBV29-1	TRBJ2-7	CSGGLSYEQYF
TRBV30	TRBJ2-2	CAWMIESNTGELFF
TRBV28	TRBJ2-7	CASSLARRVYEQYF
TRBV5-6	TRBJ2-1	CASSLGLGNEQFF
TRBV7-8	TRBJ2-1	CASSSGEAHLASNEQFF
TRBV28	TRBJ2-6	CASTTSADGSGANVLTF
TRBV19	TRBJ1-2	CASRQGTYGYTF
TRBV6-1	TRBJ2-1	CASIFRLAMRDEQFF
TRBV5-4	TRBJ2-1	CASSLGPRSASGGRGQFF
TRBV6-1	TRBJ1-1	CASSEYDQVWTGLNTEAFF
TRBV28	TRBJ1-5	CASTDRGLNQPQHF
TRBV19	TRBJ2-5	CASSIERSGSETQYF
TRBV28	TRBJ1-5	CASSLGLRAQHF
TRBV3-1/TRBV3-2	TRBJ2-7	CASSLGLAGGREQYF
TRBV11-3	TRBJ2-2	CASSFGTRGRTGELFF
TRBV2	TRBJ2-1	CASSEGGQGIFNEQFF
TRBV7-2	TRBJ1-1	CASSAALNTEAFF
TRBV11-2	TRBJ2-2	CASSQSRPGELFF
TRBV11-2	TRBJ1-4	CASSAQGGVGEKLFF
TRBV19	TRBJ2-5	CASRTSGRAGRETQYF
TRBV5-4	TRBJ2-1	CASSLAGGSRSEQFF
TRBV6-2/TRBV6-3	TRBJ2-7	CASSSPGLAGIAYEQYF
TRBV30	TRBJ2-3	CAWSVGGRNTDTQYF
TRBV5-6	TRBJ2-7	CASSGGLAGVFHEQYF
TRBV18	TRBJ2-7	CASTIRDSTGAEQYF
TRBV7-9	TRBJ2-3	CASSPGLAGAADTQYF
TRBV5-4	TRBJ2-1	CASSPDPSGRANEQFF
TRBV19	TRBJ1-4	CASSEDSQREKLFF
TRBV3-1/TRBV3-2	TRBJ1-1	CASSQDGGRNTEAFF
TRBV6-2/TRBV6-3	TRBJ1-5	CASSSSGGNQPQHF
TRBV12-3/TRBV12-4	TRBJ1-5	CASGFYNQPQHF
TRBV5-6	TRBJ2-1	CASSSGGYNEQFF
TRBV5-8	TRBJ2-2	CASSALLAGSTTGELFF